This entry features one T cell receptor beta chain sequence. This entry belongs to a study of T cell changes during pregnancy in multiple sclerosis. Libraries were prepared by immunoSEQ multiplex PCR; TCRdb keeps only in-frame clonotypes and omits some of them. In the table there are 85,000 to 100,000 clones, 85% to 95% of which are singletons. This receptor was taken from a female donor with multiple sclerosis, enrolled in a pregnancy study. The input for sequencing was peripheral blood, taken after pregnancy.

The CDR3 here is CASNGDRGENIQYF. As DNA, the CDR3 is TGTGCCAGTAACGGGGACAGGGGTGAAAACATTCAGTACTTC. The V and J genes are TRBV19 and TRBJ2-4, with TRBD1 matching over 10 bases. CDR1 and CDR2 from the germline V gene are LNHDA and SQIVND (reference sequence). The junction had 5 bases not matched to a gene; V was cut back by 7 bases and J by 5 bases. The CDR3 length is 14 residues.